The 16 T cell receptor beta chains below all came from one sample that was sequenced in a study of shared clonotypes between healthy human individuals (dated by TCRdb to between 2020 and 2021). Preparation of the library involved the immunoSEQ multiplex PCR assay. TCRdb obtained this table from immuneACCESS and retained in-frame rearrangements with V and J assigned. These tables miss some clones; where compared with another copy, unresolved V genes account for less than half of the shortfall, and the remainder is unexplained. Recorded for this sample are about 1.5 million clones; roughly 96% of them occurred a single time. Clones ranked in the top ten supply approximately 1% of the sample. Sequenced sample: naive CD4+ T cells sorted from blood. The cell subset or site label of this sample denotes: CD45RA+ positively selected. These receptor sequences come from a man aged 30-40 years in good health.

The V and J genes are TRBV30 and TRBJ1-5, with 8 nucleotides matching TRBD1. Losses at the gene ends were 1 base for V and 1 base for J; bases not matched to a gene: 18. CDR3 size: 20 residues. Germline loops: CDR1 GTSNPN, CDR2 SVGIG (reference sequence). CDR3 nucleotides: TGTGCCTGGAGTGCATACCTTACTAACAGGGGGGAAAAGAGCAATCAGCCCCAGCATTTT. This codes for CAWSAYLTNRGEKSNQPQHF.

V and J are TRBV14 and TRBJ1-5, with D hard to call. CDR3 size: 13 residues. V was trimmed by 1 base and J by 0 bases, leaving 1 base between them. Germline-derived CDR1 and CDR2 are SGHDN and FVKESK. CDR3 protein: CASSQGSNQPQHF. CDR3 DNA: TGTGCCAGCAGCCAAGGTAGCAATCAGCCCCAGCATTTT. Using reference TRBV14 and TRBJ1-5 for the parts outside the CDR3, the full variable domain is EAGVTQFPSHSVIEKGQTVTLRCDPISGHDNLYWYRRVMGKEIKFLLHFVKESKQDESGMPNNRFLAERTGGTYSTLKVQPAELEDSGVYFCASSQGSNQPQHFGDGTRLSIL.

The CDR3 loop reads CASSLHRVSFSSNEQFF. CDR3 nucleotides: TGTGCCAGCAGTTTACATAGGGTCAGTTTCAGTTCCAATGAGCAGTTCTTC. This chain joins TRBV28 and TRBJ2-1, with unresolved D. This CDR3 is built from 17 residues. In germline, CDR1 is MDHEN, CDR2 SYDVKM. V lost 2 bases to trimming and J lost 6 bases, with 20 bases between them.

This rearrangement joins TRBV18 to TRBJ2-7; TRBD1 aligns across 7 bases. The germline CDR1 and CDR2 sequences are KGHSH and LQKENI. The CDR3 totals 15 residues. After removal of 3 bases from V and 5 bases from J, the junction contained 10 bases not matched to a gene. CDR3 nucleotides: TGTGCCAGCTCACCGCCCTCAAAGGACAGGAACGAGCAGTACTTC. Amino acids: CASSPPSKDRNEQYF.

This sequence joins TRBV5-8 and TRBJ2-7; D is ambiguous. CDR1 is SGHTS, CDR2 YDEGEE, per germline. The V end lost 3 bases, the J end lost 7 bases, and 17 bases lay between the germline ends. The CDR3 runs 14 residues. CDR3 amino acids: CASSWFVDQGEQYF. The DNA for the CDR3 is TGTGCCAGCAGCTGGTTTGTGGACCAAGGGGAGCAGTACTTC.

This chain uses TRBV7-6 with TRBJ2-1; TRBD2 is a possible D gene (7 bases). Per the germline V gene, CDR1 is SGHVS and CDR2 is FNYEAQ. The CDR3 spans 16 residues. Deletions cut 5 bases from V and 6 bases from J, with 20 bases between. The CDR3 nucleotides read TGTGCCAGCAGCAAGATACACAGGGAGGGGACCAATGAGCAGTTCTTC. This codes for CASSKIHREGTNEQFF.

This chain joins TRBV2 and TRBJ1-2; TRBD1 matches 8 bases. With V trimmed by 4 bases and J by 8 bases, 9 bases remained unmatched. This CDR3 comprises 14 residues. Germline values: CDR1 SNHLY, CDR2 FYNNEI. The CDR3 sequence: CASSVDRALGGYTF. In DNA form, the CDR3 reads TGTGCCAGCAGTGTGGACAGGGCGCTTGGAGGCTACACCTTC.

This rearrangement joins TRBV7-7 to TRBJ2-5; 10 bases match TRBD2. Germline V gives CDR1 SSHAT, CDR2 FNYEAQ (reference sequence). Trimming at V came to 5 bases and at J to 1 base, leaving 4 bases not matched to a gene. The CDR3 totals 15 residues. The CDR3 here is CASSQGTSAQETQYF. The CDR3 DNA reads TGTGCCAGCAGCCAAGGGACTAGCGCCCAAGAGACCCAGTACTTC.

V is TRBV27 and J is TRBJ2-3; D possibly matches TRBD1 or TRBD2 (5 bases each). Trimming removed 3 bases at V and 0 bases at J, with 19 bases between. Germline assignment: CDR1 MNHEY and CDR2 SMNVEV (reference sequence). This CDR3 has 18 residues. Written as DNA, the CDR3 is TGTGCCAGCAGTTTGGGGAGTAGGAGTGGGGCCAGCACAGATACGCAGTATTTT. Its protein product is CASSLGSRSGASTDTQYF.

The chain joins TRBV5-4 to TRBJ2-6; D could derive from TRBD1 or TRBD2 (5 bases each). Deletions cut 2 bases from V and 9 bases from J, with 15 bases between. The V gene's germline CDR1 is SGHNT and CDR2 YYREEE (reference sequence). CDR3 size: 15 residues. DNA of the CDR3: TGTGCCAGCAGCTTAGGGACGGGGCGAGACAACGTCCTGACTTTC. Encoded protein: CASSLGTGRDNVLTF.

CDR3 sequence: CASSSEGQGRYEQYF. The CDR3, as DNA: TGTGCCAGCAGCTCGGAGGGACAGGGGCGCTACGAGCAGTACTTC. The rearrangement joins TRBV5-4 to TRBJ2-7, with 10 bases fitting TRBD1. This CDR3 is 15 amino acids long. V was pared by 3 bases and J by 3 bases, with 6 bases of the junction left unmatched. From germline, CDR1 is SGHNT and CDR2 YYREEE (reference sequence).

The chain employs TRBV19 and TRBJ2-1; maybe TRBD1 (5 bases). CDR1 and CDR2 (germline): LNHDA, SQIVND (reference sequence). There are 15 residues in the CDR3. The ends were cut back, 5 bases at V and 3 bases at J, with 14 bases in the middle. The CDR3 loop is CASSPGHPGYNEQFF. The CDR3 nucleotides are TGTGCCAGTAGTCCTGGACATCCCGGCTACAATGAGCAGTTCTTC.

CDR3 sequence reads: CASQTGIRNEQFF. The CDR3 nucleotides read TGTGCCAGCCAAACAGGGATTAGGAATGAGCAGTTCTTC. The gene calls are TRBV28 and TRBJ2-1; the D gene is possibly TRBD1 (6 bases). The CDR3 is 13 residues long. CDR1 is MDHEN and CDR2 is SYDVKM in the germline V gene. Between the trimmed V and J ends, which lost 8 bases and 7 bases, there was a span of 15 bases.

This sequence joins TRBV29-1 and TRBJ2-3; D gene ambiguous. This CDR3 comprises 11 residues. The germline gives CDR1 SQVTM, CDR2 ANQGSEA. The germline V and J ends were trimmed by 7 bases and 3 bases, with 8 bases remaining between them. CDR3 coding DNA: TGCAGCGCCCTATGGACAGATACGCAGTATTTT. Translation gives CSALWTDTQYF.

A word on this clone: The sample contains more than one DNA sequence encoding this CDR3. The chain joins TRBV7-9 to TRBJ2-1; D gene unclear. V dropped 5 bases and J dropped 7 bases, with 9 bases sitting between them. The CDR3 contains 12 residues. The germline gives CDR1 SEHNR, CDR2 FQNEAQ (reference sequence). Written as DNA, the CDR3 is TGTGCCAGCAGCCACGGGTTTAATGAGCAGTTCTTC. It is translated as CASSHGFNEQFF.

The genes are TRBV28 and TRBJ2-6; TRBD1 aligns across 11 bases. CDR1 MDHEN and CDR2 SYDVKM come from the germline V gene. V trimming: 2 bases; J trimming: 4 bases; junction bases outside the gene matches: 4. The length of the CDR3 is 17 residues. The CDR3 here is CASSLGQGAQGANVLTF. As DNA, the CDR3 is TGTGCCAGCAGTTTAGGACAGGGGGCGCAGGGGGCCAACGTCCTGACTTTC.